This T cell receptor beta chain was documented in a study of T cell responses to AZD1222 COVID-19 vaccine. Trimming took off 1 base at V and 0 bases at J, with 10 bases between the two ends. This CDR3 has 16 residues. Germline CDR1 and CDR2: SGHTA and FQGNSA. Some clones are missing from TCRdb's copy, which holds only in-frame ones; the method was immunoSEQ multiplex PCR. The profile covers approximately 82,000 clones, with 70% to 90% appearing a single time and about 13% taken by the ten largest. The chain links TRBV7-2 to TRBJ1-3; D unresolved. This TCR was recovered from an adult in good health. Sequencing was performed on peripheral blood, taken on day 0 of AZD1222 vaccination. The CDR3 DNA reads TGTGCCAGCAGCTTAGTCCAGGTCCTCTCTGGAAACACCATATATTTT. As protein: CASSLVQVLSGNTIYF.